The clone carrying this TCR beta chain was detected only once. This table comes from immunoSEQ multiplex PCR, and its TCRdb copy is limited to in-frame clones, with some not included. The table lists 150,000 to 200,000 clones, approximately 88% of them singletons. The data belong to a study of blood T cell repertoires in COVID-19. The CDR3 consists of 13 residues. Germline CDR1 is LGHNA and CDR2 is YSLEER. V was cut by 0 bases and J by 9 bases, with 6 bases left in between. This clonotype originated in a woman in her fifties or sixties who had recovered from COVID-19. The chain has TRBV4-3 and TRBJ1-6; no definite D call. Sequencing was carried out using PBMCs or T cells enriched from blood (not recorded which). The CDR3 is CASSQDLSSPLHF. CDR3 coding DNA: TGCGCCAGCAGCCAAGATCTGAGTTCACCCCTCCACTTT.